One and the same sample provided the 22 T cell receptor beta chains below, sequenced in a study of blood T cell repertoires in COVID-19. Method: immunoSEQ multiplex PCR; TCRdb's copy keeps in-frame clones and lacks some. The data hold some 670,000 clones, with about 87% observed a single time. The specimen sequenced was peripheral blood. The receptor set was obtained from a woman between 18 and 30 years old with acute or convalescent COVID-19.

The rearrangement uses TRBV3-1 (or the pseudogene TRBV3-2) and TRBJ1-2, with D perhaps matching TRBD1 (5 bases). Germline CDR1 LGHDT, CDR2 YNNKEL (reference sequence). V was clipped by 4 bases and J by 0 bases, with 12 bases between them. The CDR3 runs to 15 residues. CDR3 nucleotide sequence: TGTGCCAGCAGCCCCCGGGGGGGGACTAACTATGGCTACACCTTC. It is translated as CASSPRGGTNYGYTF.

In DNA form, the CDR3 reads TGTGCCAGCAGCTTAGAGTGGAGGTCGAGCACGAACACCGGGGAGCTGTTTTTT. Protein: CASSLEWRSSTNTGELFF. The chain employs TRBV7-9 and TRBJ2-2; TRBD2 is a possible D gene (5 bases). V lost 1 base and J lost 0, with 15 bases in between. The CDR3 covers 18 residues. The V gene's germline CDR1 is SEHNR and CDR2 FQNEAQ (reference sequence).

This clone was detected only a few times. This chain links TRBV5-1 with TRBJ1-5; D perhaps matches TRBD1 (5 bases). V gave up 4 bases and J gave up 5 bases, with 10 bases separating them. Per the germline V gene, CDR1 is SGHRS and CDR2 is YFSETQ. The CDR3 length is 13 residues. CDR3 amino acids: CASSPTTDQPQHF. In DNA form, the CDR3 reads TGCGCCAGCAGCCCGACGACAGATCAGCCCCAGCATTTT.

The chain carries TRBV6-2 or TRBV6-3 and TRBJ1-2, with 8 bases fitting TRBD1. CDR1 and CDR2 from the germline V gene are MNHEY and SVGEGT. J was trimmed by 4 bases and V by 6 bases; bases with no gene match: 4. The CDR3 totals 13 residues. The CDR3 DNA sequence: TGTGCCAGCAGCCGACAGGGGATCTATGGCTACACCTTC. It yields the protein CASSRQGIYGYTF.

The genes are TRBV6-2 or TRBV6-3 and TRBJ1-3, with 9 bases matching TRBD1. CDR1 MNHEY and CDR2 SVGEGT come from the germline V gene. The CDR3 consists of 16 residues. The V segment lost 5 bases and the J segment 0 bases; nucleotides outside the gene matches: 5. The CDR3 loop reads CASSGTGGLSGNTIYF. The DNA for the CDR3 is TGTGCCAGCAGTGGAACAGGGGGCCTCTCTGGAAACACCATATATTTT.

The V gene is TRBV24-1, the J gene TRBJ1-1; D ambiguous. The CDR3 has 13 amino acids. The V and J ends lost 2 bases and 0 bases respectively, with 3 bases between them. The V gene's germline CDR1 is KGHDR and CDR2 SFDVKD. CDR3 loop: CATSDSVNTEAFF. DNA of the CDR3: TGTGCCACCAGTGATTCAGTGAACACTGAAGCTTTCTTT.

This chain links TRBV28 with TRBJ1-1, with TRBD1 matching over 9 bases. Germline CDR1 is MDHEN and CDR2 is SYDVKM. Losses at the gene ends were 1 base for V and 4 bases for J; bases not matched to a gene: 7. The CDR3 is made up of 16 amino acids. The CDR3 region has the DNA TGTGCCAGCAGTTTATTCAAACAGGGGGCGCGCACTGAAGCTTTCTTT. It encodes CASSLFKQGARTEAFF.

This CDR3 reads CASSVASGVGGYTF. The CDR3 nucleotides are TGTGCCAGCAGCGTAGCTTCAGGGGTGGGCGGCTACACCTTC. V usage is TRBV9 and J usage is TRBJ1-2, with D maybe TRBD1 (6 bases). This CDR3 has 14 amino acids. Germline-derived CDR1 and CDR2 are SGDLS and YYNGEE. The V end was cut by 0 bases, the J end by 8 bases, with 14 bases between.

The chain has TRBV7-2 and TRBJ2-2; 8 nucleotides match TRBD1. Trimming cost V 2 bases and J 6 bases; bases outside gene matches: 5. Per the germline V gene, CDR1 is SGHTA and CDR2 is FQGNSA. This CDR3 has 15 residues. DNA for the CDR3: TGTGCCAGCAGCTTACAGGGGGCAGGTGCCGGGGAGCTGTTTTTT. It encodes CASSLQGAGAGELFF.

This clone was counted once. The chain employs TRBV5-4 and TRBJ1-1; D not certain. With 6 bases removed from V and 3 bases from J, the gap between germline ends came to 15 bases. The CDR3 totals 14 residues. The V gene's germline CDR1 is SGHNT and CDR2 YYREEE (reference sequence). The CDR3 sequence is CASTNPSVDTEAFF. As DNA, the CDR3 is TGTGCCAGCACTAACCCCAGCGTGGACACTGAAGCTTTCTTT.

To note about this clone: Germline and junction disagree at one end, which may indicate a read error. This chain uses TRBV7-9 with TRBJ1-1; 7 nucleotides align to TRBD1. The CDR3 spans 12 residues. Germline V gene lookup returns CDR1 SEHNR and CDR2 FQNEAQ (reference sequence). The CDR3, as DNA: TGTACCAGCAGCTCCATGGACAGGCTAGCTTTCTTT. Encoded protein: CTSSSMDRLAFF.

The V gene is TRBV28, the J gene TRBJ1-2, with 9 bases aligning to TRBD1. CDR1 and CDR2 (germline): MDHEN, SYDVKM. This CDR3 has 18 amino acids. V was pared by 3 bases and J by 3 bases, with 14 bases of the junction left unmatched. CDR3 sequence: CASSFPYSKGQGDYGYTF. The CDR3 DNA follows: TGTGCCAGCAGTTTTCCCTATTCAAAGGGACAGGGAGACTATGGCTACACCTTC.

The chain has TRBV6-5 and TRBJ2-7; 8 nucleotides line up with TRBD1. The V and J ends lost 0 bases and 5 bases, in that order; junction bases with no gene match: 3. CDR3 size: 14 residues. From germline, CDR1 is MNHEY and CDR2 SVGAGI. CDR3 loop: CASSYSSGGDEQYF. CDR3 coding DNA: TGTGCCAGCAGTTACTCATCAGGGGGCGACGAGCAGTACTTC.

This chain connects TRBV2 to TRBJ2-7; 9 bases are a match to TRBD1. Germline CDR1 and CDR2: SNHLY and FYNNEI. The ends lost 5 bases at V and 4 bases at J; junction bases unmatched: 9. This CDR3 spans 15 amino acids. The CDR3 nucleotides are TGTGCCAGCAGTATACACAGACAGGGGGGGTACGAGCAGTACTTC. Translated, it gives CASSIHRQGGYEQYF. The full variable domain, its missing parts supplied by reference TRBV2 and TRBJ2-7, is EPEVTQTPSHQVTQMGQEVILRCVPISNHLYFYWYRQILGQKVEFLVSFYNNEISEKSEIFDDQFSVERPDGSNFTLKIRSTKLEDSAMYFCASSIHRQGGYEQYFGPGTRLTVT.

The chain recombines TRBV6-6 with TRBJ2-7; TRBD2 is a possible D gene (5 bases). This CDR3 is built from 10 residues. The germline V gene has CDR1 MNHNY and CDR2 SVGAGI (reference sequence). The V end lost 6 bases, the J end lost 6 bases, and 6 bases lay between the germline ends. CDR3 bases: TGTGCCAGCAGAGGAGGCGAGCAGTACTTC. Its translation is CASRGGEQYF.

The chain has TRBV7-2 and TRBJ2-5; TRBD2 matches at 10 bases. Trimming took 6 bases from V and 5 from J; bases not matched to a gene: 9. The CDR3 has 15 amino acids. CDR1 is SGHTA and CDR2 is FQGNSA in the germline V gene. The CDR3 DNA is TGTGCCAGCAGTTCAAGCGGGGGGGCCTGGGAGACCCAGTACTTC. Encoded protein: CASSSSGGAWETQYF.

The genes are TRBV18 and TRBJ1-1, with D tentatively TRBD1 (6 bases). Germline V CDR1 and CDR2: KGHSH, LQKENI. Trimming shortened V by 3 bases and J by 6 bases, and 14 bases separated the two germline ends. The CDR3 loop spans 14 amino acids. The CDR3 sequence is CASSPGTIAAEAFF. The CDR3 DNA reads TGTGCCAGCTCACCTGGGACAATAGCCGCTGAAGCTTTCTTT.

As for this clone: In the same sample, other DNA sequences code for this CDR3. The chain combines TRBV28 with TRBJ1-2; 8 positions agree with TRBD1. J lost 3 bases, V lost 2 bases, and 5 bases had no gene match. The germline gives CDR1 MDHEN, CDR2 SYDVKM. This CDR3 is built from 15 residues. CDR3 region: CASSLSTGGYYGYTF. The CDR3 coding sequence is TGTGCCAGCAGTTTAAGTACAGGGGGATACTATGGCTACACCTTC.

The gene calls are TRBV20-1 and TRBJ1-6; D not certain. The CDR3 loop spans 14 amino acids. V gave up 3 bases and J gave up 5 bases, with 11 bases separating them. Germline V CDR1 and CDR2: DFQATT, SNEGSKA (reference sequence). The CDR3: CSASARNDNSPLHF. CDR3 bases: TGCAGTGCTAGTGCCAGAAACGATAATTCACCCCTCCACTTT.

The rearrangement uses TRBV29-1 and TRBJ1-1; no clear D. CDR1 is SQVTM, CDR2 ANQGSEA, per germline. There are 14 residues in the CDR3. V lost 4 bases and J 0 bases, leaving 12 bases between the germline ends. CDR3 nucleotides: TGCAGCGTTGGTGAGGGCCGAATGAACACTGAAGCTTTCTTT. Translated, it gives CSVGEGRMNTEAFF.

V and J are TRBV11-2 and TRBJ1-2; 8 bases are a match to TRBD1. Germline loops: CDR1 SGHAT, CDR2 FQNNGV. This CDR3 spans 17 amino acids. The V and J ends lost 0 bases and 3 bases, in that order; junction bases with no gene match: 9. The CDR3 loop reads CASSLDRRTGIYYGYTF. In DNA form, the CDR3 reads TGTGCCAGCAGCTTAGATCGTCGGACAGGGATTTACTATGGCTACACCTTC.

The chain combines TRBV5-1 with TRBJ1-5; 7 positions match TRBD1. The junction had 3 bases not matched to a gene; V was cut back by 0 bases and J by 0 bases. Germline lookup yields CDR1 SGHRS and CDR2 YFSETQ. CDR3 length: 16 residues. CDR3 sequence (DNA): TGCGCCAGCAGCTTGGATGGGGACAGTAGCAATCAGCCCCAGCATTTT. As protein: CASSLDGDSSNQPQHF.